Described below is a single T cell receptor beta chain sequence and its context. Its antigen is unidentified. This entry comes from a study of TIL therapy for anti-PD-1-resistant metastatic lung cancer. Study overall: Half of patients were current or former smokers.

Noted time point: pre-treatment sample, taken before nivolumab and TIL therapy. Pleural nodules or supraclavicular lymph nodes made up most of the excised metastases sampled. Trimming shortened V by 5 bases and J by 0 bases, and 13 bases separated the two germline ends. CDR1 is SEHNR, CDR2 FQNEAQ, per germline (reference sequence). The CDR3 spans 15 residues. The immunoSEQ assay was v3. Each library reached roughly 1.9 million read pairs, or 5-6 million at deep level. Sequencing used immunoSEQ multiplex PCR; TCRdb keeps in-frame clones, though not all of them. The table lists about 10,000 clones, 55% to 70% of them singletons. General study findings and limits: Compared with baseline intratumoral T cells, expanded TIL cultures were more clonal and less diverse (approximately 6.6% vs 31%).

The sample was tumor tissue, taken at baseline. The sequence was obtained from a person between 30 and 80 years old with non-small cell lung cancer. The rearrangement links TRBV7-9 to TRBJ1-2; a possible D gene is TRBD1 (6 bases). The DNA for the CDR3 is TGTGCCAGCAGCCCACCGGGGGGCCCTAACTATGGCTACACCTTC. This gives the protein CASSPPGGPNYGYTF.